This TCR beta chain was identified during a study of PD-L1 blockade in urothelial cancer. Study in general: About 90% of the 29 patients were males with bladder-origin urothelial cancer. The patients had undergone anywhere from 0 to 3 prior chemotherapy regimens. Investigators checked blood 3 weeks (second dose) and 6 weeks after treatment start.

The patients had locally advanced or metastatic urothelial carcinoma. Assay used: immunoSEQ multiplex PCR; TCRdb lists only in-frame clones, some missing. The sample holds around 70,000 clones, less than 90% seen once. The origin of this receptor is a man between 65 and 85 years old with urothelial cancer. The sample was PBMCs, taken around atezolizumab (anti-PD-L1) treatment.

DNA of the CDR3: TGTGCCAGCAGCCCGCCGACAGGGGCCAGCAATGAGCAGTTCTTC. It translates to CASSPPTGASNEQFF. The chain links TRBV5-4 to TRBJ2-1; 8 bases agree with TRBD1. This CDR3 region has 15 residues. Trimming at V came to 4 bases and at J to 6 bases, leaving 9 bases not matched to a gene. Germline loops: CDR1 SGHNT, CDR2 YYREEE (reference sequence).